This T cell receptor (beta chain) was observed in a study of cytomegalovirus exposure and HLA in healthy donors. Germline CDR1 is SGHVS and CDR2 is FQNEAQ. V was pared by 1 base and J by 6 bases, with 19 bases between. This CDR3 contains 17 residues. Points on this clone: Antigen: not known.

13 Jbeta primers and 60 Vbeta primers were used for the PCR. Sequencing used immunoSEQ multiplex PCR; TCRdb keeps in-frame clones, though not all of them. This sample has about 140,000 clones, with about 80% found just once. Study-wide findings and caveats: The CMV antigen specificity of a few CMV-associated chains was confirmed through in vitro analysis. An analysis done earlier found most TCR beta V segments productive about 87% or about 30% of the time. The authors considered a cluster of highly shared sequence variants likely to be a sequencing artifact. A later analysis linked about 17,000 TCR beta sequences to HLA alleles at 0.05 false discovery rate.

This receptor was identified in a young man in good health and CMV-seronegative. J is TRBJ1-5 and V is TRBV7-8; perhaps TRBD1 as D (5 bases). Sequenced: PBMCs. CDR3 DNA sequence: TGTGCCAGCAGCTTAGGCGGGACGGTGGGTAGCGGTCAGCCCCAGCATTTT. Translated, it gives CASSLGGTVGSGQPQHF. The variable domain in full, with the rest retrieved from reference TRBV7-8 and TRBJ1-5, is GAGVSQSPRYKVAKRGQDVALRCDPISGHVSLFWYQQALGQGPEFLTYFQNEAQLDKSGLPSDRFFAERPEGSVSTLKIQRTQQEDSAVYLCASSLGGTVGSGQPQHFGDGTRLSIL.